The 25 T cell receptor beta chains below were found in one sample sequenced in a study of T cell responses to AZD1222 COVID-19 vaccine. Some clones are missing from TCRdb's copy, which holds only in-frame ones; the method was immunoSEQ multiplex PCR. The sample holds 130,000 or so clones, roughly 90% seen once. Sample: peripheral blood, taken 28 days after the second dose of the MenACWY control vaccine. All receptors come from an adult who received the MenACWY meningococcal vaccine as a control.

This clone was observed a handful of times. This sequence joins TRBV15 and TRBJ2-7, with D maybe TRBD2 (7 bases). This CDR3 spans 15 amino acids. V shed 1 base and J shed 0 bases, with 10 bases lying between them. Germline-derived CDR1 and CDR2 are LNHNV and YYDKDF (reference sequence). This chain's CDR3 is CATSRGGGGSYEQYV. DNA for the CDR3: TGTGCCACCAGCAGAGGAGGGGGGGGCTCCTACGAGCAGTACGTC.

This clone was counted once. CDR3 DNA sequence: TGTGCCAGCAGCTGGACAGAGAATAATTCACCCCTCCACTTT. Translating gives CASSWTENNSPLHF. The V gene is TRBV6-5, the J gene TRBJ1-6, with a possible D match to TRBD1 (6 bases). The CDR3 sequence is 14 residues long. Trimming cost V 6 bases and J 5 bases, with 11 bases left between them. The germline V gene has CDR1 MNHEY and CDR2 SVGAGI.

J is TRBJ2-1 and V is TRBV6-2 or TRBV6-3; 10 bases fit TRBD1. J gave up 4 bases and V 5 bases, and 5 bases lay outside the gene matches. In germline, CDR1 is MNHEY, CDR2 SVGEGT. CDR3 length: 15 amino acids. Here the CDR3 reads CASSGGQGPYNEQFF. In DNA, the CDR3 is TGTGCCAGCAGTGGGGGACAGGGGCCATACAATGAGCAGTTCTTC.

The chain employs TRBV7-3 and TRBJ2-3; tentative D call: TRBD1 (5 bases). Trimming cost V 4 bases and J 0 bases, with 8 bases left between them. The CDR3 has 14 residues. Germline CDR1 reads SGHTA; CDR2 reads FQGTGA. For the CDR3, the DNA is TGTGCCAGCAGCTCAACAGGAAGCACAGATACGCAGTATTTT. This sequence encodes CASSSTGSTDTQYF.

This chain joins TRBV27 and TRBJ2-3; no firm D call. From germline, CDR1 is MNHEY and CDR2 SMNVEV (reference sequence). V was pared by 3 bases and J by 4 bases, with 8 bases between. This CDR3 spans 13 amino acids. CDR3 DNA: TGTGCCAGCAGTTTCTCCGTCGCAGATACGCAGTATTTT. Its protein is CASSFSVADTQYF.

The rearrangement links TRBV19 to TRBJ2-5, with D possibly matching TRBD2 (7 bases). CDR3 length equals 16 residues. Germline V CDR1 and CDR2: LNHDA, SQIVND (reference sequence). V was cut by 5 bases and J by 1 base, with 17 bases left in between. CDR3 DNA: TGTGCCAGTAGTCGGGGGGCTATAAGTACCCAAGAGACCCAGTACTTC. This codes for CASSRGAISTQETQYF.

This chain connects TRBV7-2 to TRBJ2-5; 9 positions agree with TRBD2. This CDR3 is built from 15 residues. Germline CDR1 and CDR2: SGHTA and FQGNSA. V trimming: 5 bases; J trimming: 5 bases; junction bases outside the gene matches: 9. In DNA form, the CDR3 reads TGTGCCAGCAGCCCAAGTCTAGCGGGAAGGGAGACCCAGTACTTC. It yields the protein CASSPSLAGRETQYF.

The J gene is TRBJ2-3, the V gene TRBV4-2; a possible D gene is TRBD1 (5 bases). V dropped 0 bases and J dropped 1 base, with 17 bases sitting between them. Germline CDR1 LGHNA, CDR2 YNFKEQ. The CDR3 sequence is 18 residues long. DNA for the CDR3: TGTGCCAGCAGCCAAGACGGTCGATGGGGCGGTGGCACAGATACGCAGTATTTT. This sequence encodes CASSQDGRWGGGTDTQYF.

The CDR3 bases are TGTGCCAGCAGCTTGGGACAGTCCAACTATGGCTACACCTTC. It encodes CASSLGQSNYGYTF. This chain uses TRBV5-6 with TRBJ1-2; D may be TRBD1 (5 bases). Germline V gene data show CDR1 as SGHDT and CDR2 as YYEEEE. V lost 0 bases, J lost 2 bases, and 8 bases lay in between. The CDR3 consists of 14 residues.

This clone was seen only once. CDR3 sequence reads: CASRAAEVTWYNEQFF. CDR3 nucleotide sequence: TGTGCCAGTAGGGCCGCAGAGGTTACGTGGTACAATGAGCAGTTCTTC. The rearrangement links TRBV19 to TRBJ2-1; D gene ambiguous. V lost 6 bases and J lost 4, with 19 bases in between. The CDR3 sequence is 16 residues long. Germline CDR1 is LNHDA and CDR2 is SQIVND (reference sequence). The entire variable domain, with the rest obtained from reference TRBV19 and TRBJ2-1, is as follows: DGGITQSPKYLFRKEGQNVTLSCEQNLNHDAMYWYRQDPGQGLRLIYYSQIVNDFQKGDIAEGYSVSREKKESFPLTVTSAQKNPTAFYLCASRAAEVTWYNEQFFGPGTRLTVL.

This rearrangement joins TRBV25-1 to TRBJ2-7; maybe TRBD1 (5 bases). With 5 bases removed from V and 2 bases from J, the gap between germline ends came to 16 bases. This CDR3 spans 15 amino acids. The germline V gene has CDR1 MGHDK and CDR2 SYGVNS. As DNA, the CDR3 is TGTGCCAGCAGTTTGGCAGGGAAGTTCCCCTACGAGCAGTACTTC. Translated, it gives CASSLAGKFPYEQYF.

The chain has TRBV6-4 and TRBJ2-3; TRBD1 matches 10 bases. Losses at the gene ends were 8 bases for V and 4 bases for J; bases not matched to a gene: 9. The CDR3 length is 15 residues. From germline, CDR1 is MRHNA and CDR2 SNTAGT. CDR3 sequence: CASSRDRGGADTQYF. The CDR3 bases are TGTGCCAGCTCCAGGGACAGGGGAGGGGCAGATACGCAGTATTTT.

The sample holds one count of this clone. J is TRBJ1-4 and V is TRBV30; D might be TRBD1 (5 bases). The V gene lost 3 bases and the J gene lost 7 bases, with 9 bases spanning the gap. The CDR3 is 12 amino acids. CDR1 and CDR2 from the germline V gene are GTSNPN and SVGIG (reference sequence). Here the CDR3 DNA reads TGTGCCTGGAGAGGGGCCACTGAAAAACTGTTTTTT. It translates to CAWRGATEKLFF.

The CDR3 loop reads CASSTPGQGAGGYGYTF. The CDR3 coding sequence is TGTGCCAGTAGTACTCCGGGACAGGGGGCCGGGGGCTATGGCTACACCTTC. V gene TRBV19 combines with J gene TRBJ1-2; 12 bases match TRBD1. Losses at the gene ends were 4 bases for V and 4 bases for J; bases not matched to a gene: 10. CDR1 is LNHDA, CDR2 SQIVND, per germline (reference sequence). The CDR3 is made up of 17 amino acids.

The chain uses TRBV15 and TRBJ1-1; D might be TRBD1 (6 bases). Trimming removed 4 bases at V and 4 bases at J, with 19 bases between. This CDR3 contains 16 residues. From germline, CDR1 is LNHNV and CDR2 YYDKDF (reference sequence). The CDR3 nucleotides are TGTGCCACCAGCACTCAGGGAGGGGGGTGGGGCACTGAAGCTTTCTTT. Protein product: CATSTQGGGWGTEAFF.

This chain uses TRBV5-1 with TRBJ2-3; D uncertain. There are 12 residues in the CDR3. The germline gives CDR1 SGHRS, CDR2 YFSETQ. V shed 0 bases and J shed 5 bases, with 4 bases lying between them. This CDR3 is CASSLEVDTQYF. The DNA of the CDR3 is TGCGCCAGCAGCTTGGAGGTAGATACGCAGTATTTT.

The genes are TRBV7-3 and TRBJ2-3; D is undetermined. Trimming shortened V by 2 bases and J by 0 bases, and 12 bases separated the two germline ends. The CDR3 contains 16 residues. Germline V gives CDR1 SGHTA, CDR2 FQGTGA. CDR3 in amino acids: CASSLPTDSSTDTQYF. In DNA form, the CDR3 reads TGTGCCAGCAGCTTACCGACGGATTCTAGCACAGATACGCAGTATTTT.

The J gene is TRBJ2-7, the V gene TRBV30, with 7 positions matching TRBD2. The CDR3 is 15 residues long. Looked up from germline, CDR1 is GTSNPN and CDR2 is SVGIG (reference sequence). J was trimmed by 4 bases and V by 1 base; bases with no gene match: 10. Here the CDR3 reads CAWSAPGLGVYEQYF. The CDR3 nucleotides are TGTGCCTGGAGTGCTCCAGGACTAGGAGTGTACGAGCAGTACTTC.

The rearrangement joins TRBV28 to TRBJ1-6, with D uncertain. The CDR3 extends over 16 amino acids. From germline, CDR1 is MDHEN and CDR2 SYDVKM. Trimming took off 5 bases at V and 0 bases at J, with 11 bases between the two ends. CDR3 sequence reads: CASSRLVSSYNSPLHF. The CDR3 nucleotides read TGTGCCAGCAGTCGGCTCGTCAGCTCCTATAATTCACCCCTCCACTTT.

CDR3 loop: CASSLDSEGTLIRAVGEQYF. The CDR3 DNA is TGTGCCAGCAGCTTAGATTCGGAGGGGACATTGATTAGGGCGGTGGGCGAGCAGTACTTC. The chain employs TRBV11-3 and TRBJ2-7, with D perhaps TRBD1 or TRBD2 (6 bases each). Germline V CDR1 and CDR2: SGHNT, YENEEA. With 0 bases removed from V and 6 bases from J, the gap between germline ends came to 30 bases. CDR3 length equals 20 residues. Supplemented by reference TRBV11-3 and TRBJ2-7, the full variable domain reads EAGVVQSPRYKIIEKKQPVAFWCNPISGHNTLYWYLQNLGQGPELLIRYENEEAVDDSQLPKDRFSAERLKGVDSTLKIQPAELGDSAVYLCASSLDSEGTLIRAVGEQYFGPGTRLTVT.

The CDR3 here is CASSLSEGRSGEQFF. DNA of the CDR3: TGTGCCAGCAGTTTATCGGAGGGGAGATCAGGTGAGCAGTTCTTC. The chain joins TRBV27 to TRBJ2-1; TRBD2 might be the D (6 bases). Germline values: CDR1 MNHEY, CDR2 SMNVEV (reference sequence). The CDR3 has 15 residues. V lost 0 bases, J lost 9 bases, and 15 bases lay in between.

The V and J genes are TRBV12-1 and TRBJ2-2; the DNA was not compared with TRBD2, the D call given in the table. TRBV12-1 counts as a pseudogene. CDR3 size: 22 residues. CDR3 sequence: CASSPRDNRTSGAWVDTGELFF. The DNA of the CDR3 is TGTGCCAGCAGCCCCCGTGACAACCGGACTAGCGGAGCATGGGTGGACACCGGGGAGCTGTTTTTT.

The sample holds one count of this clone. The V call is TRBV28, the J call TRBJ2-2; 10 bases agree with TRBD1. This CDR3 comprises 17 residues. Trimming took 3 bases from V and 1 from J; bases not matched to a gene: 5. The germline gives CDR1 MDHEN, CDR2 SYDVKM. CDR3 DNA: TGTGCCAGCAGTTTGGACAGGGGGACTTTGAACACCGGGGAGCTGTTTTTT. Translation gives CASSLDRGTLNTGELFF.

The chain is built from TRBV5-5 and TRBJ2-7, with D perhaps TRBD1 (7 bases). From germline, CDR1 is SGHKS and CDR2 YYEKEE (reference sequence). This CDR3 region has 15 residues. Trimming cost V 4 bases and J 2 bases, with 16 bases left between them. Here the CDR3 reads CASSVDPGGTYEQYV. In DNA form, the CDR3 reads TGTGCCAGCAGCGTGGACCCAGGGGGGACCTACGAGCAGTACGTC.

The chain uses TRBV11-2 and TRBJ2-1; D call uncertain. Trimming removed 1 base from V and 6 bases from J, with 4 bases in between. The CDR3 contains 12 residues. Germline V gene data show CDR1 as SGHAT and CDR2 as FQNNGV. The CDR3: CASSLVTNEQFF. CDR3 bases: TGTGCCAGCAGCTTAGTTACCAATGAGCAGTTCTTC.